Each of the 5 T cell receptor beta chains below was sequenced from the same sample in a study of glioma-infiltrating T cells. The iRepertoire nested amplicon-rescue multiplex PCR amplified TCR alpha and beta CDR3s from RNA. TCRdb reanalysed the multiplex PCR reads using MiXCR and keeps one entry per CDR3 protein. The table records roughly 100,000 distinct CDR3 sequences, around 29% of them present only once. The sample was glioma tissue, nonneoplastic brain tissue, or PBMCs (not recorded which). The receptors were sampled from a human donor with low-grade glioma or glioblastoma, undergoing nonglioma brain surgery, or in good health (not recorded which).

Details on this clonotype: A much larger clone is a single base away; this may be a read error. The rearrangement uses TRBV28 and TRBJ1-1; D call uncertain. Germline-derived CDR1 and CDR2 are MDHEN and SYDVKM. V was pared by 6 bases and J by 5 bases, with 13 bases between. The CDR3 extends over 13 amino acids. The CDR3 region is CASRRLLWTEAFF. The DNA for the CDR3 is TGTGCCAGCAGAAGGTTACTGTGGACTGAAGCTTTCTTT.

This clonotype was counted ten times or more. CDR3 loop: CASSQGLTGGGNTIYF. The CDR3 nucleotides read TGCGCCAGCAGCCAAGGGTTAACAGGGGGAGGAAACACCATATATTTT. This chain joins TRBV4-3 and TRBJ1-3, with TRBD1 matching over 8 bases. The CDR3 consists of 16 residues. Germline CDR1 and CDR2: LGHNA and YSLEER. V lost 1 base and J lost 4; bases outside the gene matches: 6.

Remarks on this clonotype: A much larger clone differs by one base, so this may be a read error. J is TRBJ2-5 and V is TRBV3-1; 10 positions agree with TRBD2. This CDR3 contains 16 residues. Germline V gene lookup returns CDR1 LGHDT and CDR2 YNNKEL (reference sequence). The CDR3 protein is CARSRGSGGFQETQYF. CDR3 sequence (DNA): TGTGCCAGAAGCCGGGGTAGCGGGGGGTTCCAAGAGACCCAGTACTTC.

As DNA, the CDR3 is TGTGCCAGCAGCACCACCGGGACATCGGGGAATGAGCAGTACTTC. Amino acids: CASSTTGTSGNEQYF. The J gene is TRBJ2-7, the V gene TRBV5-5, with D perhaps TRBD1 (6 bases). This CDR3 has 15 residues. Trimming removed 4 bases from V and 7 bases from J, with 21 bases in between. In germline, CDR1 is SGHKS, CDR2 YYEKEE (reference sequence).

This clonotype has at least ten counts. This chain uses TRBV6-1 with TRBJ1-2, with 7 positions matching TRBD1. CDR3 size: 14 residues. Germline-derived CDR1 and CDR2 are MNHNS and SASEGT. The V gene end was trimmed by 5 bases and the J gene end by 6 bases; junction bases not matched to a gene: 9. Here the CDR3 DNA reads TGTGCCAGCAGTCGATCCGGACAGGACGATGGCTACACCTTC. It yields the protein CASSRSGQDDGYTF.